The rows below give T cell receptor beta chains drawn from one sample of a study of blood T cells in healthy people across ages. TCRdb ran MiXCR on the 5' RACE reads and lists one entry per CDR3 protein. The table shows about 800,000 distinct CDR3 sequences, with 20% to 30% occurring only once. The sample was also reused in another study, on T cells of mothers and their children.

The sample comprised blood. The receptors were sampled from a boy aged 5-17 years in good health. The CDR3 runs from the conserved cysteine through the conserved F or W. D genes are given only for firm matches. The listing skips clone size in some rows; elsewhere it reads once, few, many or a size class.

TRBV4-1	-	TRBJ2-5	-	CAGSQDIRGGGETQYF	TGCGCCGGCAGCCAAGATATTCGCGGAGGGGGAGAGACCCAGTACTTC
TRBV24-1	-	TRBJ1-4	-	CATSDAVDTRGTNEKLFF	TGTGCCACCAGTGATGCAGTGGACACCCGTGGAACTAATGAAAAACTGTTTTTT
TRBV7-2	-	TRBJ1-2	TRBD1	CASSPEWTGVNGYTF	TGTGCCAGCAGCCCAGAATGGACAGGGGTTAATGGCTACACCTTC
TRBV6-1	-	TRBJ2-3	TRBD1	CASSRWAGGLPDTQYF	TGTGCCAGCAGCCGCTGGGCAGGGGGCCTGCCAGATACGCAGTATTTT
TRBV7-2	few	TRBJ2-7	-	CASSLAFGDSYEQYF	TGTGCCAGCAGCTTAGCGTTTGGGGATTCCTACGAGCAGTACTTC
TRBV7-8	few	TRBJ1-2	TRBD1	CASSFPIRDRGPGGYTF	TGTGCCAGCAGCTTCCCAATCCGGGACAGGGGACCTGGGGGCTACACCTTC
TRBV28	-	TRBJ1-2	-	CASSLSNNYGYTF	TGTGCCAGCAGTTTATCCAACAACTATGGCTACACCTTC
TRBV7-8	-	TRBJ2-1	-	CASSLVPPSPVYNEQFF	TGTGCCAGCAGCTTAGTTCCCCCCAGCCCTGTCTACAATGAGCAGTTCTTC
TRBV11-1	few	TRBJ2-7	-	CASSSDLRPYEQYF	TGTGCCAGCAGCTCGGACTTAAGGCCCTACGAGCAGTACTTC
TRBV5-1	many	TRBJ2-5	-	CASRGNQETQYF	TGCGCCAGTCGGGGGAACCAAGAGACCCAGTACTTC
TRBV24-1	-	TRBJ2-1	TRBD2	CATSDPGFGSGLDNEQFF	TGTGCCACCAGTGATCCCGGTTTTGGTAGCGGGCTCGACAATGAGCAGTTCTTC
TRBV6-5	-	TRBJ2-7	TRBD2	CASSYERGHEQYF	TGTGCCAGCAGTTACGAGCGGGGCCACGAGCAGTACTTC
TRBV20-1	-	TRBJ2-7	TRBD1	CSVPRGQGPYEQYF	TGCAGTGTGCCTAGGGGACAGGGGCCCTACGAGCAGTACTTC
TRBV12-3/TRBV12-4	-	TRBJ2-7	-	CASSFPGESYEQYF	TGTGCCAGCAGTTTCCCAGGCGAGTCCTACGAGCAGTACTTC
TRBV20-1	-	TRBJ2-6	TRBD1	CSARGTGTAGANVLTF	TGCAGTGCTAGAGGGACAGGTACCGCTGGGGCCAACGTCCTGACTTTC
TRBV20-1	few	TRBJ2-5	TRBD1	CSAITGGRGEAQYF	TGCAGTGCCATAACAGGGGGCCGGGGGGAAGCCCAGTACTTC
TRBV6-6	few	TRBJ1-3	-	CASSYLASSGNTIYF	TGTGCCAGCAGTTACTTGGCCAGCTCTGGAAACACCATATATTTT
TRBV5-1	few	TRBJ1-2	-	CASSQNRDVYGYTF	TGCGCCAGCAGCCAGAATCGGGACGTCTATGGCTACACCTTC
TRBV7-8	-	TRBJ2-5	-	CASSLAGTSQYF	TGTGCCAGCAGCTTAGCGGGGACTTCTCAGTACTTC
TRBV6-5	once	TRBJ2-3	TRBD2	CASSYSKGGRGTDTQYF	TGTGCCAGCAGTTACTCGAAAGGCGGGAGGGGGACAGATACGCAGTATTTT
TRBV15	-	TRBJ2-2	-	CATRSGQNTGELFF	TGTGCCACCAGATCCGGACAGAACACCGGGGAGCTGTTTTTT
TRBV7-2	-	TRBJ1-1	-	CASSFVTDNTEAFF	TGTGCCAGCAGCTTCGTAACAGACAACACTGAAGCTTTCTTT
TRBV15	-	TRBJ2-3	-	CATSSRDLPSDTQYF	TGTGCCACCAGCAGCCGGGACCTACCATCTGATACGCAGTATTTT
TRBV29-1	-	TRBJ2-5	-	CSVAKLQETQYF	TGCAGCGTTGCGAAATTACAAGAGACCCAGTACTTC
TRBV3-1	-	TRBJ2-7	TRBD2	CASSAQLAGGTYEQYF	TGTGCCAGCAGCGCGCAACTAGCGGGAGGGACCTACGAGCAGTACTTC
TRBV2	few	TRBJ1-2	TRBD1	CASSPQGGESYGYTF	TGTGCCAGCAGTCCTCAGGGGGGCGAAAGCTATGGCTACACCTTC
TRBV4-3	few	TRBJ2-1	TRBD2	CASSQDWGASGHNEQFF	TGCGCCAGCAGCCAAGATTGGGGGGCTAGCGGGCACAATGAGCAGTTCTTC
TRBV7-9	-	TRBJ1-4	-	CASSASRGGGEKLFF	TGTGCCAGCAGCGCGTCCAGGGGTGGTGGGGAAAAACTGTTTTTT
TRBV28	few	TRBJ1-1	-	CARSPFGANTEAFF	TGTGCCCGCAGTCCGTTCGGGGCAAACACTGAAGCTTTCTTT
TRBV5-1	few	TRBJ2-5	-	CASSPQVGAQETQYF	TGCGCCAGCAGCCCCCAGGTGGGGGCCCAAGAGACCCAGTACTTC
TRBV18	-	TRBJ1-1	-	CASSPYAGVDTEAFF	TGTGCCAGCTCACCGTATGCAGGGGTAGACACTGAAGCTTTCTTT
TRBV5-1	few	TRBJ2-7	-	CASSFGTDNPEQYF	TGCGCCAGCAGCTTCGGGACCGATAATCCCGAGCAGTACTTC
TRBV28	many	TRBJ2-4	TRBD2	CASSYSGGPKDIQYF	TGTGCCAGCAGTTACTCGGGGGGGCCCAAGGACATTCAGTACTTC
TRBV5-1	many	TRBJ2-5	-	CASSLVRETQYF	TGCGCCAGCAGCTTGGTTCGGGAGACCCAGTACTTC
TRBV20-1	-	TRBJ2-1	TRBD2	CSARGPRLAGVGYNEQFF	TGCAGTGCTAGAGGGCCGAGGCTAGCGGGAGTAGGCTACAATGAGCAGTTCTTC
TRBV4-3	-	TRBJ2-5	TRBD2	CASWLYGLAGGYQETQYF	TGCGCCAGCTGGCTATATGGACTAGCGGGAGGGTACCAAGAGACCCAGTACTTC
TRBV4-3	few	TRBJ1-3	TRBD1	CASSQAPHTGAGNTIYF	TGCGCCAGCAGCCAAGCCCCACACACAGGGGCCGGAAACACCATATATTTT
TRBV4-1	-	TRBJ2-7	TRBD1	CASSHYRDRDREQYF	TGCGCCAGCAGCCATTACCGGGACAGGGATCGGGAGCAGTACTTC
TRBV7-2	few	TRBJ1-4	-	CASSSRSFVRTNEKLFF	TGTGCCAGCAGCTCACGGTCTTTTGTCCGAACTAATGAAAAACTGTTTTTT
TRBV29-1	many	TRBJ2-7	TRBD1	CSVRTGGSYEQYF	TGCAGCGTCCGGACAGGGGGCTCCTACGAGCAGTACTTC
TRBV7-8	few	TRBJ2-1	-	CASSSPDAYNEQFF	TGTGCCAGCAGCTCGCCGGATGCTTACAATGAGCAGTTCTTC
TRBV27	-	TRBJ2-7	-	CASSSRDQGYEQYF	TGTGCCAGCAGTAGCCGGGACCAGGGCTACGAGCAGTACTTC
TRBV9	few	TRBJ2-1	TRBD2	CASSVLASGVNEQFF	TGTGCCAGCAGCGTACTCGCTAGCGGGGTTAATGAGCAGTTCTTC
TRBV5-1	few	TRBJ2-1	-	CASSLGDTSLNEQFF	TGCGCCAGCAGCTTGGGGGACACCAGCCTCAATGAGCAGTTCTTC
TRBV9	few	TRBJ2-5	-	CASSALSGPLSETQYF	TGTGCCAGCAGCGCTCTGTCAGGGCCTCTCTCGGAGACCCAGTACTTC
TRBV7-9	-	TRBJ2-5	TRBD1	CASRRQGVEETQYF	TGTGCCAGCAGGAGACAGGGAGTAGAAGAGACCCAGTACTTC
TRBV20-1	-	TRBJ2-7	TRBD2	CSAPLSGRARGEQYF	TGCAGTGCTCCCCTTAGCGGGAGGGCCCGGGGCGAGCAGTACTTC
TRBV3-1	-	TRBJ2-7	TRBD1	CASSQVEGASWGEQYF	TGTGCCAGCAGCCAAGTTGAGGGGGCCTCGTGGGGCGAGCAGTACTTC
TRBV29-1	-	TRBJ2-3	TRBD1	CSIQTGSLPYF	TGCAGCATCCAGACAGGGTCACTGCCGTATTTT
TRBV9	-	TRBJ1-4	-	CASSSQERNEKLFF	TGTGCCAGCAGCAGCCAGGAGCGCAATGAAAAACTGTTTTTT
TRBV13	few	TRBJ2-1	-	CASSLSLGTGGNERFF	TGTGCCAGCAGCTTAAGTTTGGGGACCGGCGGGAATGAGCGGTTCTTC
TRBV27	-	TRBJ2-7	TRBD1	CASSFQGEIYEQYF	TGTGCCAGCAGTTTTCAGGGGGAGATCTACGAGCAGTACTTC
TRBV28	-	TRBJ2-5	TRBD2	CASSGFRTSGEETQYF	TGTGCCAGCAGTGGATTCCGGACTAGCGGGGAAGAGACCCAGTACTTC
TRBV11-2	few	TRBJ2-7	-	CASSSSYYEQYF	TGTGCCAGCAGCTCCAGTTACTACGAGCAGTACTTC
TRBV7-9	few	TRBJ2-1	TRBD2	CASSAGTSYYNEQFF	TGTGCCAGCAGCGCCGGGACTAGCTACTACAATGAGCAGTTCTTC
TRBV7-6	-	TRBJ2-2	-	CASSSGTPNTGEVFF	TGTGCCAGCAGCTCCGGGACACCTAACACCGGGGAGGTGTTTTTT
TRBV20-1	-	TRBJ1-4	-	CSARKGGGEKLFF	TGCAGTGCTAGGAAGGGCGGGGGAGAAAAACTGTTTTTT